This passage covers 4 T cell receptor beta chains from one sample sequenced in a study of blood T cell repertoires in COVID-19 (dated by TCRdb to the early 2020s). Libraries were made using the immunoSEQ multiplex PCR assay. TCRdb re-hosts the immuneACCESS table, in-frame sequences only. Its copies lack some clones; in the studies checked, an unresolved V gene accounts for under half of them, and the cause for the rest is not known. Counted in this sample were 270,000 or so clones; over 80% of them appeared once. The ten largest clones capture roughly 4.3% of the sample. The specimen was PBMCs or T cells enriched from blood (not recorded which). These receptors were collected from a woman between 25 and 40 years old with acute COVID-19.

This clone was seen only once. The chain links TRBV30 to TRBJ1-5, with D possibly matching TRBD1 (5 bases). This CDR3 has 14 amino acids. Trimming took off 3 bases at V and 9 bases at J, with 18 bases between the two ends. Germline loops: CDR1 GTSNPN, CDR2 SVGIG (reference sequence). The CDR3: CAWSDLQGAVPQHF. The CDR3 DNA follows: TGTGCCTGGAGCGATCTCCAGGGTGCCGTGCCCCAGCATTTT.

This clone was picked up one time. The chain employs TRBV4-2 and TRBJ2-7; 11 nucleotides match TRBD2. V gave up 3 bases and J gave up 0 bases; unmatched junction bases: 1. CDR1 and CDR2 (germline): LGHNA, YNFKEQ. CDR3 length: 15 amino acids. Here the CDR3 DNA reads TGTGCCAGCAGCCATACTAGCGGGAGCTCCTACGAGCAGTACTTC. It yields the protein CASSHTSGSSYEQYF.

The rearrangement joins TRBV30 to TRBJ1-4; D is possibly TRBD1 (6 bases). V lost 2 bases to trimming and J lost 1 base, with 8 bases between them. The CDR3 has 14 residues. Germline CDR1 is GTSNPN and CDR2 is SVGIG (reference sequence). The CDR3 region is CAWSIGGTNEKLFF. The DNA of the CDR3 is TGTGCCTGGAGTATAGGGGGAACTAATGAAAAACTGTTTTTT.

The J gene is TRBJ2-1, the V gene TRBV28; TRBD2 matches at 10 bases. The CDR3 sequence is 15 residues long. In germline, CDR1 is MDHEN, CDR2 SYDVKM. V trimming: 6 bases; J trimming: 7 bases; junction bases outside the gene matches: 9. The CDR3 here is CASRPPSGLANEQFF. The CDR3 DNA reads TGTGCCAGCAGGCCCCCCTCGGGACTAGCGAATGAGCAGTTCTTC.